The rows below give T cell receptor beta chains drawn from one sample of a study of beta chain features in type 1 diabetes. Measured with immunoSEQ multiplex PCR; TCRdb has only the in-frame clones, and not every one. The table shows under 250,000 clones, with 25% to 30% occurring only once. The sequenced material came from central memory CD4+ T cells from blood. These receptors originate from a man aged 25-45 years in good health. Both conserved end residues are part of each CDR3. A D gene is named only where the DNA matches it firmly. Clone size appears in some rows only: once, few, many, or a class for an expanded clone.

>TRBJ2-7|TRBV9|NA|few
CASSVEAAAYEQYF
TGTGCCAGCAGCGTAGAGGCAGCCGCCTACGAGCAGTACTTC
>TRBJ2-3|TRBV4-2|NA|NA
CASSLFLDTQYF
TGTGCCAGCAGCCTGTTTCTCGATACGCAGTATTTT
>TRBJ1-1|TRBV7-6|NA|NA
CASSSLPEDTEAFF
TGTGCCAGCAGCTCCCTCCCGGAGGACACTGAAGCTTTCTTT
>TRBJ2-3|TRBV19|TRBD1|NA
CASSITGGNVDTQYF
TGTGCCAGTAGTATAACAGGGGGCAACGTAGATACGCAGTATTTT
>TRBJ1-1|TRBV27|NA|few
CASRGRAQAFF
TGTGCCAGCAGGGGACGCGCCCAAGCTTTCTTT
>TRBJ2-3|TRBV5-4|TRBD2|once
CASSRTSGVGDTQYF
TGTGCCAGCAGCCGGACTAGCGGGGTGGGAGATACGCAGTATTTT
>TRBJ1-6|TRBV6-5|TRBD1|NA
CASSRGQGVVPLHF
TGTGCCAGCAGCCGAGGACAGGGCGTTGTGCCCCTCCACTTT
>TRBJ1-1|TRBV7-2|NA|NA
CASSLVRESTEAFF
TGTGCCAGCAGCTTAGTAAGGGAAAGCACTGAAGCTTTCTTT
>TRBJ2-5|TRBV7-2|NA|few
CASSPQASGSGETQYF
TGTGCCAGCAGCCCACAGGCCTCCGGGAGTGGCGAGACCCAGTACTTC
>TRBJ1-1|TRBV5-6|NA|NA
CASSRERSTEAFF
TGTGCCAGCAGCCGGGAGAGGAGTACTGAAGCTTTCTTT
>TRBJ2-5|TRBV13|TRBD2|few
CASSPRTSGLAETQYF
TGTGCCAGCAGCCCCCGAACCTCGGGACTAGCGGAGACCCAGTACTTC
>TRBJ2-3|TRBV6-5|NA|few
CASSYMGPSTDTQYF
TGTGCCAGCAGTTACATGGGACCCTCCACAGATACGCAGTATTTT
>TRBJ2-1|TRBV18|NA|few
CASSPAGESYNEQFF
TGTGCCAGCTCACCAGCAGGTGAATCCTACAATGAGCAGTTCTTC
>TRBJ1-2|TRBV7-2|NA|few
CASSPENYGYTF
TGTGCCAGCAGCCCTGAAAACTATGGCTACACCTTC
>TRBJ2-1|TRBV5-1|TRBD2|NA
CASRIAGNNEQFF
TGCGCCAGCAGAATAGCGGGGAACAATGAGCAGTTCTTC
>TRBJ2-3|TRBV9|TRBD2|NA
CASSGTSGAQYF
TGTGCCAGCAGCGGGACTAGCGGCGCGCAGTATTTT
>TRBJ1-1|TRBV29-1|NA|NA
CSVVDGQGNTEAFF
TGCAGCGTTGTAGACGGGCAGGGGAACACTGAAGCTTTCTTT
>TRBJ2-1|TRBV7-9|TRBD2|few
CASSRLAGGNEQFF
TGTGCCAGCAGCCGACTAGCGGGGGGGAATGAGCAGTTCTTC
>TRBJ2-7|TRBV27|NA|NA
CASSFRQEAGEQYF
TGTGCCAGCAGTTTTAGACAGGAGGCGGGCGAGCAGTACTTC
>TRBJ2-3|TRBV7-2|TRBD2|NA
CASSLVSGTSGGADTQYF
TGTGCCAGCAGCTTGGTCTCCGGGACTAGCGGGGGAGCAGATACGCAGTATTTT
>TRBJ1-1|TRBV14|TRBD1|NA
CASSQLKGQGTPFPEAFF
TGTGCCAGCAGCCAACTTAAGGGACAGGGGACCCCGTTCCCTGAAGCTTTCTTT
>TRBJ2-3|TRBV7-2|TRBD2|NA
CASSTTLAGGRVDTQYF
TGTGCCAGCAGCACTACCCTAGCGGGGGGGCGAGTAGATACGCAGTATTTT
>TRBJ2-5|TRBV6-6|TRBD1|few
CASRVGQGKQETQYF
TGTGCCAGCAGGGTGGGACAGGGTAAACAAGAGACCCAGTACTTC
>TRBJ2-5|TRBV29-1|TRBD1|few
CSVNRGPVEQYF
TGCAGCGTTAACAGGGGGCCGGTTGAGCAGTACTTC
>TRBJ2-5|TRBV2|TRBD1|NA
CASRFPTGVLRETQYF
TGTGCCAGCAGATTCCCGACAGGGGTTCTTAGAGAGACCCAGTACTTC
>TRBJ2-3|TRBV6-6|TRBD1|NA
CASSYGTGRTDTQYF
TGTGCCAGCAGTTACGGGACAGGGAGAACAGATACGCAGTATTTT
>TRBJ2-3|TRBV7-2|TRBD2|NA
CASSGGLAGDTQYF
TGTGCCAGCAGCGGTGGACTAGCAGGAGATACGCAGTATTTT
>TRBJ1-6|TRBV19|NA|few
CASNPEKNSPLHF
TGTGCCAGTAACCCAGAAAAGAATTCACCCCTCCACTTT
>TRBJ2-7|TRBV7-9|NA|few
CASILDRSSYEQYF
TGTGCCAGCATCCTAGACCGGAGCTCCTACGAGCAGTACTTC
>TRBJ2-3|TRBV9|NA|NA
CASSREAVTDTQYF
TGTGCCAGCAGCCGTGAAGCCGTTACAGATACGCAGTATTTT
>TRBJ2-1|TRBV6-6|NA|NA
CASSYSTGYNEQFF
TGTGCCAGCAGTTACTCAACCGGGTACAATGAGCAGTTCTTC
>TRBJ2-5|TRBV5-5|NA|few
CASSSGPEGQETQYF
TGTGCCAGCAGCTCAGGCCCCGAAGGACAAGAGACCCAGTACTTC
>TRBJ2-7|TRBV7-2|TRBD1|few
CASSLHRDSSYEQYF
TGTGCCAGCAGCTTGCACCGGGACAGCTCCTACGAGCAGTACTTC
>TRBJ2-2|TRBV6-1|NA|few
CASNSPGPTGELFF
TGTGCCAGCAACTCACCGGGGCCCACCGGGGAGCTGTTTTTT
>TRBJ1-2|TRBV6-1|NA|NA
CASSESKGNTF
TGTGCCAGCAGTGAAAGTAAAGGGAACACCTTC
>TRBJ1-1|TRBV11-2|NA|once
CASSLVSAEAFF
TGTGCCAGCAGCTTAGTAAGCGCTGAAGCTTTCTTT
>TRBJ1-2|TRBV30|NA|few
CAWSWGEGYTF
TGTGCCTGGAGTTGGGGGGAAGGCTACACCTTC
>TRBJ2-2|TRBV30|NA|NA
CAWSVIDTGELFF
TGTGCCTGGAGTGTCATCGACACCGGGGAGCTGTTTTTT
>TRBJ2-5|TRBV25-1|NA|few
CASSDGGARETQYF
TGTGCCAGCAGTGATGGGGGGGCTAGGGAGACCCAGTACTTC
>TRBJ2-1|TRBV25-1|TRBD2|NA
CASTVASGGVHEQFF
TGTGCCAGCACCGTCGCGAGCGGGGGTGTCCATGAGCAGTTCTTC
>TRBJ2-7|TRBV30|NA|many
CAWRTVPTYEQYF
TGTGCCTGGAGAACAGTCCCTACCTACGAGCAGTACTTC
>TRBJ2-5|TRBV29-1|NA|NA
CSIERSQETQYF
TGCAGCATAGAGCGGTCACAAGAGACCCAGTACTTC
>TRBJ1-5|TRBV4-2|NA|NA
CASSPGRNQPQHF
TGTGCCAGCAGCCCCGGACGAAATCAGCCCCAGCATTTT
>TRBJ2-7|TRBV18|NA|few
CASSPGAGYEQYF
TGTGCCAGCTCCCCCGGGGCAGGCTACGAGCAGTACTTC
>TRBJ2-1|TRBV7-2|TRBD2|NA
CASSLGLAASYNEQFF
TGTGCCAGCAGCTTAGGACTAGCAGCCTCCTACAATGAGCAGTTCTTC
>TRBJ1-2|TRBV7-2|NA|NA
CASSLDRKGGYTF
TGTGCCAGCAGCCTCGACAGAAAAGGAGGCTACACCTTC
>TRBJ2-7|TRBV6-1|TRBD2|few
CASTAGGLGEQYF
TGTGCCAGTACCGCGGGAGGGCTCGGGGAGCAGTACTTC
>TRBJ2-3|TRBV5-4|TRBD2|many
CASSLSGSVYGDTQYF
TGTGCCAGCAGCCTTAGCGGGAGCGTTTATGGGGATACGCAGTATTTT
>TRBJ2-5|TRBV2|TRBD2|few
CASSAATSGGPKAQYF
TGTGCCAGCAGTGCTGCGACTAGCGGGGGCCCCAAGGCCCAGTACTTC
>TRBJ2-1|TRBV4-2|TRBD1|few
CASSRDRYNEQFF
TGTGCCAGCAGCCGGGACAGGTATAATGAGCAGTTCTTC